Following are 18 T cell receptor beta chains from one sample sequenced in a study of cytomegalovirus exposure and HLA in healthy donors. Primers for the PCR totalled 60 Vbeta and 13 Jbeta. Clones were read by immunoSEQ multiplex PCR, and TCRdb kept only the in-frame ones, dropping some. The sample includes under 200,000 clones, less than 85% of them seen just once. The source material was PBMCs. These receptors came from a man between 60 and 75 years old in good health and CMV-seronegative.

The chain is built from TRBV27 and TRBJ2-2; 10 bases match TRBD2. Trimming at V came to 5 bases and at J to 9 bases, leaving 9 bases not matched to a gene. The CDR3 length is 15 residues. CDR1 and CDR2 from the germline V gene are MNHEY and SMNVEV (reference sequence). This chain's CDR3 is CASSGTGLAIRELFF. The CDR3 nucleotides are TGTGCCAGCAGTGGAACGGGACTAGCGATCCGGGAGCTGTTTTTT.

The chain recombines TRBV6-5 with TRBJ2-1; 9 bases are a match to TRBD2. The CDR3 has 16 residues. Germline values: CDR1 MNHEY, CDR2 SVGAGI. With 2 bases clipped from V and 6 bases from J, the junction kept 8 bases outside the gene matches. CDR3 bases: TGTGCCAGCAGTTACGTGAGATCTAGCGGGGTCAATGAGCAGTTCTTC. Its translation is CASSYVRSSGVNEQFF.

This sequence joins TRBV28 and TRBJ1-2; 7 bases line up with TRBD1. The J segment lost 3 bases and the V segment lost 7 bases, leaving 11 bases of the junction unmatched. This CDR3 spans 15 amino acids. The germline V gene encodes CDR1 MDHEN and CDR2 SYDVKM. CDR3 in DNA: TGTGCCAGCAAGCGTCCCGGACAGGCACACTATGGCTACACCTTC. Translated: CASKRPGQAHYGYTF.

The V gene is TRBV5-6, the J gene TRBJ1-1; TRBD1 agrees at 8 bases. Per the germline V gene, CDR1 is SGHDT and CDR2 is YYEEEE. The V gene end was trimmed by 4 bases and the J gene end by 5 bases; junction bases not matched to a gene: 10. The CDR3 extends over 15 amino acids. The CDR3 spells CASSPTQGAGTEAFF. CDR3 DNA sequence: TGTGCCAGCAGCCCCACCCAGGGGGCGGGAACTGAAGCTTTCTTT.

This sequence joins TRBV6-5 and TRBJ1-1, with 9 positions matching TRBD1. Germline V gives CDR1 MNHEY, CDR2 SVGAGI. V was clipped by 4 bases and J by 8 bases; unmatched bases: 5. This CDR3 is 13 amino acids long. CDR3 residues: CASSSDRGQEAFF. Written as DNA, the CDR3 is TGTGCCAGCAGTTCGGACAGGGGCCAAGAAGCTTTCTTT.

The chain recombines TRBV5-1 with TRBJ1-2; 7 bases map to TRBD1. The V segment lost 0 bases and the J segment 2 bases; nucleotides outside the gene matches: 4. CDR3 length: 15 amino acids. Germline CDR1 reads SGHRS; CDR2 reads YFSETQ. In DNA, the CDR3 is TGCGCCAGCAGCTTGGGACAGGGAATGAACTATGGCTACACCTTC. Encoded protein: CASSLGQGMNYGYTF. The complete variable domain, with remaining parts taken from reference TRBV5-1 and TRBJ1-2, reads KAGVTQTPRYLIKTRGQQVTLSCSPISGHRSVSWYQQTPGQGLQFLFEYFSETQRNKGNFPGRFSGRQFSNSRSEMNVSTLELGDSALYLCASSLGQGMNYGYTFGSGTRLTVV.

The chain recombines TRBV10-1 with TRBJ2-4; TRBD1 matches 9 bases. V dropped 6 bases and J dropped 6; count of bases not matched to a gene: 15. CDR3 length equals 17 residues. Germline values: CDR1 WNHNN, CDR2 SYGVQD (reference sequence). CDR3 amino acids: CASREDKQGARGNIQYF. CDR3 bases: TGCGCCAGCAGAGAGGATAAACAGGGGGCTCGTGGAAACATTCAGTACTTC.

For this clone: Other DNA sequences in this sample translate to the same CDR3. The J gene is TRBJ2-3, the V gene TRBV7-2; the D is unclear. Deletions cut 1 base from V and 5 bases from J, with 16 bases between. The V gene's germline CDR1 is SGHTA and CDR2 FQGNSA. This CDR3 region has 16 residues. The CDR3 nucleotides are TGTGCCAGCAGCTTAGGTGCTCAGTCAGGTGGAGATACGCAGTATTTT. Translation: CASSLGAQSGGDTQYF. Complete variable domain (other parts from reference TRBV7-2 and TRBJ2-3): GAGVSQSPSNKVTEKGKDVELRCDPISGHTALYWYRQSLGQGLEFLIYFQGNSAPDKSGLPSDRFSAERTGGSVSTLTIQRTQQEDSAVYLCASSLGAQSGGDTQYFGPGTRLTVL.

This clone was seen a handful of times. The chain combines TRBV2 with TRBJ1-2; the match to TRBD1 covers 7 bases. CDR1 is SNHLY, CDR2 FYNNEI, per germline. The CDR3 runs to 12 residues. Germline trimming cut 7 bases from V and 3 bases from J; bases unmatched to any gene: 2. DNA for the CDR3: TGTGCCAGCAACGGACAGGACTATGGCTACACCTTC. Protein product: CASNGQDYGYTF.

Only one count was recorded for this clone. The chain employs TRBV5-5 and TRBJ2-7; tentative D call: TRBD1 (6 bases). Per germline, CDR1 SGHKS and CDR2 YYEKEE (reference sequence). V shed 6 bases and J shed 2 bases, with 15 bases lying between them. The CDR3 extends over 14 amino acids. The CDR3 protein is CASISLQGTYEQYF. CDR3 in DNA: TGTGCCAGCATCAGTTTACAGGGAACCTACGAGCAGTACTTC.

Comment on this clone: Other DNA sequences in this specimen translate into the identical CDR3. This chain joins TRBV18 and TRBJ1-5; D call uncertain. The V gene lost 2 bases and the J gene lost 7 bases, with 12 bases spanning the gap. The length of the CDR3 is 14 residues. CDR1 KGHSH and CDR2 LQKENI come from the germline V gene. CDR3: CASSPGRSGQPQHF. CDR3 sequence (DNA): TGTGCCAGCTCACCAGGACGATCGGGGCAGCCCCAGCATTTT. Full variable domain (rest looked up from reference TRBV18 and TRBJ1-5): NAGVMQNPRHLVRRRGQEARLRCSPMKGHSHVYWYRQLPEEGLKFMVYLQKENIIDESGMPKERFSAEFPKEGPSILRIQQVVRGDSAAYFCASSPGRSGQPQHFGDGTRLSIL.

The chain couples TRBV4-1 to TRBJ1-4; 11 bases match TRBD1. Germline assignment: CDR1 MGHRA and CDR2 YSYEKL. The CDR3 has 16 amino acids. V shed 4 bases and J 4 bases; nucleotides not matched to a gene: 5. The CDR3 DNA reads TGCGCCAGCAGCCTCTCGGGACAGGGGGGTAATGAAAAACTGTTTTTT. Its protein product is CASSLSGQGGNEKLFF.

The CDR3 DNA reads TGTGCCAGCAGTTTAGTTCGGGCGGGAGTAGGAGAGACCCAGTACTTC. As protein: CASSLVRAGVGETQYF. V gene TRBV27 combines with J gene TRBJ2-5; 7 positions match TRBD2. The germline gives CDR1 MNHEY, CDR2 SMNVEV (reference sequence). The J segment lost 4 bases and the V segment lost 2 bases, leaving 10 bases of the junction unmatched. CDR3 length: 16 amino acids.

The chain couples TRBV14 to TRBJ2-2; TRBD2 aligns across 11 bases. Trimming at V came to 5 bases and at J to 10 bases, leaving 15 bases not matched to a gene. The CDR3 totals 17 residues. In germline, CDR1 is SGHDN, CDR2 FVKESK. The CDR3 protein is CASSYSGTSGGLQELFF. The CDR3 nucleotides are TGTGCCAGCAGCTATTCCGGGACTAGCGGTGGCCTGCAGGAGCTGTTTTTT.

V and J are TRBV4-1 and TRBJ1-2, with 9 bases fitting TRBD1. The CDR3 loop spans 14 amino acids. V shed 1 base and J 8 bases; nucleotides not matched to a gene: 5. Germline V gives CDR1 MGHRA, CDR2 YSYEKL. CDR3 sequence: CASSQAGTGSGYTF. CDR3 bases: TGCGCCAGCAGCCAAGCCGGGACAGGGAGCGGCTACACCTTC.

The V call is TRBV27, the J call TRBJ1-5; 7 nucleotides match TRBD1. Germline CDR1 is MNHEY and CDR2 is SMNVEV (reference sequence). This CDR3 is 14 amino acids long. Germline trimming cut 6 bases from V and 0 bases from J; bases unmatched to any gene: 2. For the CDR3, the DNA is TGTGCCAGCAGCGGGACAGATAGCAATCAGCCCCAGCATTTT. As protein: CASSGTDSNQPQHF.

The CDR3: CASSRLVGGPHNEQFF. CDR3 DNA: TGTGCCAGCAGCCGTTTGGTGGGGGGGCCCCACAATGAGCAGTTCTTC. This sequence joins TRBV7-8 and TRBJ2-1; maybe TRBD2 (7 bases). The V and J ends lost 5 bases and 5 bases respectively, with 19 bases between them. This CDR3 comprises 16 residues. From germline, CDR1 is SGHVS and CDR2 FQNEAQ.

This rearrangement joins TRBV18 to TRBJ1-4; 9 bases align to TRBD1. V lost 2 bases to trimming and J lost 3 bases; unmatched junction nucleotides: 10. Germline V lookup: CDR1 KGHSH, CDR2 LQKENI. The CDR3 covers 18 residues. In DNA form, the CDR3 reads TGTGCCAGCTCACCATATGGACAGGGGAGTAGAGCTAATGAAAAACTGTTTTTT. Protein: CASSPYGQGSRANEKLFF.